The entry below gives a single TCR beta chain sequence along with its context. As yet, its antigen is unknown. The sample originates from a study of somatic mutations in cytotoxic T cells in rheumatoid arthritis. Study-level background: T-cell populations stained with V beta antibodies were in some cases flow-sorted at nearly 100% purity, including V beta1+ cells that were sequenced for TCRB. Study-level results: Within the rheumatoid arthritis patients, CD8+ clonality went up as age increased (Spearman r ~ 0.5). The same was not true of the healthy controls.

This CDR3 comprises 15 residues. Per germline, CDR1 SGHDT and CDR2 YYEEEE. V was clipped by 9 bases and J by 3 bases; unmatched bases: 10. Repertoires were generated with immunoSEQ multiplex PCR, while TCRdb's copy carries only in-frame clones and drops some. Of approximately 2,200 clones in the sample, 70% to 75% were seen once. This material consisted of CD8+ T cells sorted from blood, taken at a follow-up visit. The gene calls are TRBV5-6 and TRBJ2-2; 8 bases are shared with TRBD1. The sequence was collected from a man in his 70s with rheumatoid arthritis. CDR3 DNA sequence: TGTGCCAACCCCCGGGACAGGCATTACACCGGGGAGCTGTTTTTT. Translated, it gives CANPRDRHYTGELFF.